One and the same sample provided the 10 T cell receptor beta chains below, sequenced in a study of CD8+CD57+ T cells in acquired aplastic anemia. The use of genomic DNA as template underpinned the TCR beta VDJ and CDR3 profiling. MiXCR, applied by TCRdb to the reads, yields one record per CDR3 protein. The sample has about 180,000 distinct CDR3 sequences; around 48% are singletons. Patients who underwent sequencing had shown CD8+CD57+ cell expansion by flow cytometry. Material for sequencing was sorted CD4+, CD8+, or CD8+CD57+ T cells (not recorded which) from PBMCs. The receptors come from a human donor with aplastic anemia.

V is TRBV2 and J is TRBJ1-3, with a possible D match to TRBD1 (5 bases). V lost 2 bases to trimming and J lost 6 bases, with 8 bases between them. The CDR3 consists of 13 residues. Germline values: CDR1 SNHLY, CDR2 FYNNEI. The CDR3 reads CASSETGKNTIYF. The CDR3 nucleotides read TGTGCCAGCAGTGAAACAGGCAAAAACACCATATATTTT.

V and J are TRBV18 and TRBJ2-2; D gene uncertain. V was pared by 6 bases and J by 0 bases, with 14 bases between. CDR1 and CDR2 (germline): KGHSH, LQKENI. The CDR3 contains 16 residues. CDR3 nucleotides: TGTGCCAGCTCCACCCCATATTACGCGAACACCGGGGAGCTGTTTTTT. It yields the protein CASSTPYYANTGELFF. The full variable domain, its missing parts supplied by reference TRBV18 and TRBJ2-2, is NAGVMQNPRHLVRRRGQEARLRCSPMKGHSHVYWYRQLPEEGLKFMVYLQKENIIDESGMPKERFSAEFPKEGPSILRIQQVVRGDSAAYFCASSTPYYANTGELFFGEGSRLTVL.

The V and J genes are TRBV7-9 and TRBJ2-5, with 7 bases matching TRBD1. Germline V CDR1 and CDR2: SEHNR, FQNEAQ (reference sequence). The junction had 5 bases not matched to a gene; V was cut back by 5 bases and J by 5 bases. The CDR3 extends over 13 amino acids. The CDR3 sequence: CASSTQGPETQYF. DNA of the CDR3: TGTGCCAGCAGCACACAGGGGCCTGAGACCCAGTACTTC.

Regarding this clonotype: This may stem from a read error, because a much larger clone lies one nucleotide away. V is TRBV5-4 and J is TRBJ2-3; D is unclear. The CDR3 length is 13 residues. Germline CDR1 SGHNT, CDR2 YYREEE (reference sequence). The CDR3 sequence is CASGLVGGDTQYF. The CDR3 coding sequence is TGTGCCAGCGGCTTGGTGGGCGGAGATACGCAGTATTTT.

Only a few counts were recorded for this clonotype. The chain carries TRBV7-2 and TRBJ1-2; maybe TRBD1 (6 bases). CDR3 size: 13 residues. Trimming shortened V by 10 bases and J by 3 bases, and 15 bases separated the two germline ends. The V gene's germline CDR1 is SGHTA and CDR2 FQGNSA. This chain's CDR3 is CAIPRQDHYGYTF. Written as DNA, the CDR3 is TGTGCCATCCCGAGACAGGACCACTATGGCTACACCTTC.

The chain combines TRBV6-1 with TRBJ2-1; 8 nucleotides match TRBD2. The CDR3 consists of 17 residues. CDR1 is MNHNS and CDR2 is SASEGT in the germline V gene. V was pared by 1 base and J by 2 bases, with 7 bases of the junction left unmatched. The CDR3 coding sequence is TGTGCCAGCAGTGAAGAAATAGCGGGGCCACCCTACAATGAGCAGTTCTTC. As protein: CASSEEIAGPPYNEQFF.

Many counts were recorded for this clonotype. The J gene is TRBJ2-5, the V gene TRBV29-1; 8 positions match TRBD2. Per germline, CDR1 SQVTM and CDR2 ANQGSEA. CDR3 length equals 13 residues. The junction had 8 bases not matched to a gene; V was cut back by 7 bases and J by 4 bases. The CDR3: CSAPARGGETQYF. The CDR3 DNA is TGCAGCGCACCGGCCCGGGGGGGAGAGACCCAGTACTTC.

As concerns this clonotype: Its ends do not fully match the called genes, so a read error is possible. J is TRBJ2-6 and V is TRBV10-3; D unresolved. This CDR3 spans 14 amino acids. Germline assignment: CDR1 ENHRY and CDR2 SYGVKD. In DNA, the CDR3 is TGTGCCAGCAGTGACGTAACTGGGGCCAACGTCCTGACTTTC. This gives the protein CASSDVTGANVLTF.

A note on this clonotype: A much larger clone lies one base from this, so it may be a read error. This rearrangement joins TRBV7-4 to TRBJ2-1; D is unclear. CDR1 is SGHVT, CDR2 SQSDAQ, per germline. The CDR3 contains 15 residues. In DNA form, the CDR3 reads TGTGCCAGCAGCTTAGGGGGAATTCGGTACAATGAGCAGTCCTTC. Translation: CASSLGGIRYNEQSF.

The V and J genes are TRBV10-3 and TRBJ1-5; tentatively, D is TRBD1 (6 bases). Germline V gives CDR1 ENHRY, CDR2 SYGVKD. The V end was cut by 3 bases, the J end by 2 bases, with 14 bases between. This CDR3 is 16 amino acids long. CDR3 sequence reads: CAISDLGTRGNQPQHF. The CDR3 DNA sequence: TGTGCCATCAGTGACCTTGGGACAAGAGGCAATCAGCCCCAGCATTTT.